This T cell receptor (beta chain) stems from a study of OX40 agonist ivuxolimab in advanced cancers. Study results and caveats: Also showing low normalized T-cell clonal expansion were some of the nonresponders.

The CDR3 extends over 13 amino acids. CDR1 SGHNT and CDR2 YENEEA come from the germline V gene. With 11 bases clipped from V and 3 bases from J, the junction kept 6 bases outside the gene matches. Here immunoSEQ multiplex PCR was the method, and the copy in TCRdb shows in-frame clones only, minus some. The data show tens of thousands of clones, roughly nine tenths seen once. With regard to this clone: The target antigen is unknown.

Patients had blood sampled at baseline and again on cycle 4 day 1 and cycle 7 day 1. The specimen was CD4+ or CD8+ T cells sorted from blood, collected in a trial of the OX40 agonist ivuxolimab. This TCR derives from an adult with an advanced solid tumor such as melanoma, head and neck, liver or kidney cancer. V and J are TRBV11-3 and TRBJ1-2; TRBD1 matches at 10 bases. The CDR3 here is CAFKTGGDYGYTF. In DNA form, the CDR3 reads TGTGCCTTTAAGACAGGGGGCGACTATGGCTACACCTTC.